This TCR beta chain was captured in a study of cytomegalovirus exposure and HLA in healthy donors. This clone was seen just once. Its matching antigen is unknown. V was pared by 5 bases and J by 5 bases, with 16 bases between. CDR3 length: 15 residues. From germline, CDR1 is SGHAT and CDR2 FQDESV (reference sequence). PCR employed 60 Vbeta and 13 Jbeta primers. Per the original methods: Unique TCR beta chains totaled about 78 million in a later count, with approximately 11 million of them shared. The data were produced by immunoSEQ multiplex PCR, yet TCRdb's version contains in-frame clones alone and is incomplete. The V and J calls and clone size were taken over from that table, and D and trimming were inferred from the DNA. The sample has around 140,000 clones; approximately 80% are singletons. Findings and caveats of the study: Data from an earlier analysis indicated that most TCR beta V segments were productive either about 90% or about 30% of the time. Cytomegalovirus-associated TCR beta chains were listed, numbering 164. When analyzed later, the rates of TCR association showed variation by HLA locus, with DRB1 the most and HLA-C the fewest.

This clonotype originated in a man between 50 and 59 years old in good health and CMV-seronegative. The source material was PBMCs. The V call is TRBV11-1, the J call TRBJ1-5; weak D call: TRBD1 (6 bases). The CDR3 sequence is CASSPASGGDQPQHF. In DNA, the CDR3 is TGTGCCAGCAGCCCAGCAAGTGGGGGCGATCAGCCCCAGCATTTT.